A selection of T cell receptor beta chains follows, all from one sample in a study of shared clonotypes between healthy human individuals. Assay used: immunoSEQ multiplex PCR; TCRdb lists only in-frame clones, some missing. In the table there are 650,000 to 750,000 clones, roughly 70% of which are singletons. Sample: memory CD4+ T cells sorted from blood. The receptors come from a woman under 40 in good health. Both conserved end residues are part of each CDR3. Each record gives: V gene, D gene, J gene, clone size, CDR3 DNA, CDR3 protein. The D gene is left open where the match is weak. Rows give clone size only sometimes, using once, few, many, or a class for an expanded clone.

TRBV28	NA	TRBJ2-7	few	TGTGCCAGCAGTTTAAGTAAACCTCCCTACGAGCAGTACTTC	CASSLSKPPYEQYF
TRBV7-9	NA	TRBJ2-7	once	TGTGCCAGCAGCGGGGACTCCTACGAGCAGTACTTC	CASSGDSYEQYF
TRBV28	NA	TRBJ1-5	NA	TGTGCCAGCAGTTACAGTGGGAATCAGCCCCAGCATTTT	CASSYSGNQPQHF
TRBV13	TRBD1	TRBJ1-1	NA	TGTGCCAGCAGCATGAGGGGGCAGGGCACTGAAGCTTTCTTT	CASSMRGQGTEAFF
TRBV6-4	TRBD1	TRBJ1-2	many	TGTGCCAGCAGGGAGGGACAGGAAACCAATGGCTACACCTTC	CASREGQETNGYTF
TRBV18	TRBD2	TRBJ2-1	NA	TGTGCCAGCTCACCACGTCGTGCGGCTAGCGGGACCTACAATGAGCAGTTCTTC	CASSPRRAASGTYNEQFF
TRBV18	NA	TRBJ1-1	NA	TGTGCCAGCTCACCCGCAGCGGGCTCTGCTTTCTTT	CASSPAAGSAFF
TRBV19	TRBD1	TRBJ2-7	NA	TGTGCCAGTAGTAACAGGGGTCCGTTGGGCTACGAGCAGTACTTC	CASSNRGPLGYEQYF
TRBV11-2	TRBD2	TRBJ2-7	NA	TGTGCCAGCAGCCCGCTAGCGGGAGAGGGCGAGCAGTACTTC	CASSPLAGEGEQYF
TRBV5-6	TRBD1	TRBJ2-3	NA	TGTGCCAGCAGCTTGGAACGGGACAGCCGCCGTCCGGATACGCAGTATTTT	CASSLERDSRRPDTQYF
TRBV5-1	TRBD1	TRBJ2-1	NA	TGCGCCAGCAGCTCTGACAGGGCCTACAATGAGCAGTTCTTC	CASSSDRAYNEQFF
TRBV11-3	NA	TRBJ2-3	NA	TGTGCCAGCAGGCAACTCAACCTAGATACGCAGTATTTT	CASRQLNLDTQYF
TRBV11-2	NA	TRBJ1-2	NA	TGTGCCAGCAGCTTAGCGCCTGATTATGGCTACACCTTC	CASSLAPDYGYTF
TRBV5-1	NA	TRBJ1-2	NA	TGCGCCAGCAGCTTATCCTCTGGCAGCTATGGCTACACCTTC	CASSLSSGSYGYTF
TRBV28	NA	TRBJ1-5	NA	TGTGCCAGCCGCGGGAGCAATCAGCCCCAGCATTTT	CASRGSNQPQHF
TRBV6-4	NA	TRBJ1-4	NA	TGTGCCAGCAGTGGCGATCGGGGCAGAGGAGGAGAAAAACTGTTTTTT	CASSGDRGRGGEKLFF
TRBV5-1	TRBD2	TRBJ2-1	NA	TGCGCCAGCAGCTTGGATACTAGCGGCTACAATGAGCAGTTCTTC	CASSLDTSGYNEQFF
TRBV19	TRBD2	TRBJ2-1	once	TGTGCCAGTAGTACTCGACTAGCGGGAGGCTACAATGAGCAGTTCTTC	CASSTRLAGGYNEQFF
TRBV23-1	TRBD2	TRBJ2-3	NA	TGCGCCAGCAGTCATTCCGGGACTAGCGGGACGGGGGTTAGCACAGATACGCAGTATTTT	CASSHSGTSGTGVSTDTQYF
TRBV28	NA	TRBJ2-3	once	TGTGCCAGCAGTTCAAGGGGGTTAACGCTCATATACACAGATACGCAGTATTTT	CASSSRGLTLIYTDTQYF
TRBV28	TRBD1	TRBJ2-7	NA	TGTGCCAGCAGTGTACAGGGGCCCGAGCAGTACTTC	CASSVQGPEQYF
TRBV18	TRBD1	TRBJ2-7	few	TGTGCCAGCTCACTCCGACAGGGGGACCCATACGAGCAGTACTTC	CASSLRQGDPYEQYF
TRBV5-4	NA	TRBJ2-5	once	TGTGCCAGCAGCCATATGCAGGGACGGTCAGAGACCCAGTACTTC	CASSHMQGRSETQYF
TRBV25-1	TRBD1	TRBJ1-1	NA	TGTGCCAGCAGTGGAACCCGGGACAGGGGTGGTACTGAAGCTTTCTTT	CASSGTRDRGGTEAFF
TRBV13	TRBD2	TRBJ2-7	NA	TGTGCCAGCAGCCAGAGCCAAACTAGCGGCCAGCAGTACTTC	CASSQSQTSGQQYF
TRBV29-1	TRBD1	TRBJ2-7	NA	TGCAGCGTTGAATCCACAGGGGACGGATACGAGCAGTACTTC	CSVESTGDGYEQYF
TRBV27	NA	TRBJ2-4	many	TGTGCCAGCAGTTCCGCGTGGACCCCAAGCGGAAACATTCAGTACTTC	CASSSAWTPSGNIQYF
TRBV5-8	TRBD1	TRBJ1-3	NA	TGTGCCAGCAGCTTTCTCGGGACAGAGGGAAACACCATATATTTT	CASSFLGTEGNTIYF
TRBV4-1	NA	TRBJ1-1	NA	TGCGCCAGCAGCCAAGATGGGGAAGGGAACACTGAAGCTTTCTTT	CASSQDGEGNTEAFF
TRBV6-1	NA	TRBJ2-7	NA	TGTGCCAGCAGTTTAGCGGACGAATACGAGCAGTACTTC	CASSLADEYEQYF
TRBV7-9	TRBD2	TRBJ2-1	many	TGTGCCAGCAGCTTAACTAGCGGATTCTACAATGAGCAGTTCTTC	CASSLTSGFYNEQFF
TRBV25-1	TRBD2	TRBJ2-7	NA	TGTGCCACCGTCCCGACTAGCGGCTTCTCCTTTTACGAGCAGTACTTC	CATVPTSGFSFYEQYF
TRBV14	NA	TRBJ1-1	NA	TGTGCCAGCAGCCAAGACTTGATGGGAAGACAAGCTTTCTTT	CASSQDLMGRQAFF
TRBV6-1	NA	TRBJ1-5	NA	TGTGCCACCGCCACAATCCCAGGGAGCAATCAGCCCCAGCATTTT	CATATIPGSNQPQHF
TRBV28	NA	TRBJ1-2	few	TGTGCCAGCAGTATAACGGGTCCTCTTAACTATGGCTACACCTTC	CASSITGPLNYGYTF
TRBV20-1	NA	TRBJ1-2	NA	TGCAGTGCTCTCCATGACAGTGGCTACACCTTC	CSALHDSGYTF
TRBV7-2	NA	TRBJ2-7	few	TGTGCCAGCAGCTCTGGGGCGGACAGTCAAAGCTCCTACGAGCAGTACTTC	CASSSGADSQSSYEQYF
TRBV5-1	TRBD2	TRBJ2-3	few	TGCGCCAGCAGCTTGGCGGCTAGCGGGTTCACAGATACGCAGTATTTT	CASSLAASGFTDTQYF
TRBV13	NA	TRBJ1-2	few	TGTGCCAGCAGCTTACGAGGGTCCTATGGCTACACCTTC	CASSLRGSYGYTF
TRBV28	TRBD1	TRBJ2-3	NA	TGTGCCAGCAGTTTCCCTCTGACAGGGGAAGGGACAGATACGCAGTATTTT	CASSFPLTGEGTDTQYF
TRBV10-1	TRBD2	TRBJ2-3	NA	TGCGCCAGCAGTACCGGGACTAGCGTAGGAGATACGCAGTATTTT	CASSTGTSVGDTQYF
TRBV4-2	TRBD2	TRBJ2-4	NA	TGTGCCAGCAGCCAGGGACTAGCGGGAGCCAAAAACATTCAGTACTTC	CASSQGLAGAKNIQYF
TRBV6-1	NA	TRBJ2-7	NA	TGTGCCAGCAGTGAAGCGGGGGGAGGGCAGTACTTC	CASSEAGGGQYF
TRBV6-5	NA	TRBJ1-1	NA	TGTGCCAGCAACCCCGACGGGTATCGTGAAGCTTTCTTT	CASNPDGYREAFF
TRBV2	NA	TRBJ2-3	NA	TGTGCCAGCAGGTTTTGGACAGATACGCAGTATTTT	CASRFWTDTQYF
TRBV28	NA	TRBJ1-3	NA	TGTGCCAGCAGTCCAGGGGACTCTGGAAACACCATATATTTT	CASSPGDSGNTIYF
TRBV7-2	NA	TRBJ2-3	NA	TGTGCCAGCAGCTCGGCCGGAGAAACGCAGTATTTT	CASSSAGETQYF
TRBV6-1	NA	TRBJ1-1	NA	TGTGCCAGCAGCAAGGGAGGGGGGAACACTGAAGCTTTCTTT	CASSKGGGNTEAFF
TRBV25-1	TRBD1	TRBJ2-4	NA	TGTGCCAGCAGTGACCCCAGGGGGCGGACGCAGTACTTC	CASSDPRGRTQYF
TRBV13	TRBD2	TRBJ2-1	NA	TGTGCCAGCAGCTCACCCGGGACTAGCGGAAACAATGAGCAGTTCTTC	CASSSPGTSGNNEQFF
TRBV2	NA	TRBJ2-2	NA	TGTGCCAGCAGTGAACTACTCGGGGTCGGGGAGCTGTTTTTT	CASSELLGVGELFF
TRBV12-2	NA	TRBJ1-1	NA	TGTGCAAGTCGCTTAGCAGGGCAGGGATGCGCTGAAGCTTTCTTT	CASRLAGQGCAEAFF
TRBV4-2	NA	TRBJ1-4	NA	TGTGCCAGCAGCCAATCTGGGGCGACGACTAATGAAAAACTGTTTTTT	CASSQSGATTNEKLFF
TRBV27	TRBD1	TRBJ2-4	NA	TGTGCCAGCGGTTATTATATCGGGACAGACAAAAACATTCAGTACTTC	CASGYYIGTDKNIQYF
TRBV11-3	NA	TRBJ1-1	NA	TGTGCCAGCAGCTTAGACGAGAACACTGAAGCTTTCTTT	CASSLDENTEAFF
TRBV2	TRBD2	TRBJ2-1	NA	TGTGCCAGCAGTGATTGGGCGGGAGGATACAATGAGCAGTTCTTC	CASSDWAGGYNEQFF
TRBV11-1	NA	TRBJ1-2	few	TGTGCCAGCAGAGGGGATCCAGGATACTATGGCTACACCTTC	CASRGDPGYYGYTF
TRBV7-7	TRBD2	TRBJ2-1	NA	TGTGCCAGCAGCTTGAGGACGGGAGGGTCAAATGAGCAGTTCTTC	CASSLRTGGSNEQFF